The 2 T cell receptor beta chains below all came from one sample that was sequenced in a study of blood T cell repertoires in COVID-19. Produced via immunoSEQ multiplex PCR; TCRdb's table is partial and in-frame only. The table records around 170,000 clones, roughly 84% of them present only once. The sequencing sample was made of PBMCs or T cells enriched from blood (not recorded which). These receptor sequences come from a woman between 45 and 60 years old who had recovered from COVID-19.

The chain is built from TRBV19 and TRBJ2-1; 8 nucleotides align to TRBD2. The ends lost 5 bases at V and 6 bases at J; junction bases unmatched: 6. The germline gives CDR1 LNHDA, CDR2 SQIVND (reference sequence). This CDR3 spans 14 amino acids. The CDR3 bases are TGTGCCAGTAGTGCCGGGACTAGTGGCAATGAGCAGTTCTTC. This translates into CASSAGTSGNEQFF.

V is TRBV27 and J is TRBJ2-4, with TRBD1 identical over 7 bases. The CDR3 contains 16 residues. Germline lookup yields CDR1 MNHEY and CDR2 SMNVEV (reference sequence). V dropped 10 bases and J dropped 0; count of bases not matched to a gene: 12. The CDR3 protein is CAIQPKGAIAKNIQYF. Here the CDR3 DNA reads TGTGCCATCCAACCCAAGGGGGCTATAGCCAAAAACATTCAGTACTTC.